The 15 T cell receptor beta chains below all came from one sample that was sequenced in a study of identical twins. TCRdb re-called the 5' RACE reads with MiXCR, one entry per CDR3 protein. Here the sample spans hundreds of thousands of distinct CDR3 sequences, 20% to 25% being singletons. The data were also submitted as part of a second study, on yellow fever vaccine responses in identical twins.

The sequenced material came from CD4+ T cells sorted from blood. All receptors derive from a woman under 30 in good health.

As DNA, the CDR3 is TGTGCCAGCAGCCCACAGGTATACAATGAGCAGTTCTTC. It is translated as CASSPQVYNEQFF. This rearrangement joins TRBV14 to TRBJ2-1; D is perhaps TRBD1 (5 bases). CDR3 length: 13 residues. Germline CDR1 SGHDN, CDR2 FVKESK. The germline V and J ends were trimmed by 4 bases and 4 bases, with 8 bases remaining between them. The whole variable domain, filled in from reference TRBV14 and TRBJ2-1, reads EAGVTQFPSHSVIEKGQTVTLRCDPISGHDNLYWYRRVMGKEIKFLLHFVKESKQDESGMPNNRFLAERTGGTYSTLKVQPAELEDSGVYFCASSPQVYNEQFFGPGTRLTVL.

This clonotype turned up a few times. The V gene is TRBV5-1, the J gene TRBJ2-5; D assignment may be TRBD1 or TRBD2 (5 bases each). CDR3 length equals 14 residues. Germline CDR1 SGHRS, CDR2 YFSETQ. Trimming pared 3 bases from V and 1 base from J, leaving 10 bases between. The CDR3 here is CASSWDRFQETQYF. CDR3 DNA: TGCGCCAGCAGCTGGGACCGCTTCCAAGAGACCCAGTACTTC.

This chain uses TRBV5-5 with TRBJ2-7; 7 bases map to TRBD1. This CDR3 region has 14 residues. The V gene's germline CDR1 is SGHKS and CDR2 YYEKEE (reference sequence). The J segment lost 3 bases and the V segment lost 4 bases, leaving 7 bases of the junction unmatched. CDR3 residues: CASSTGDSLYEQYV. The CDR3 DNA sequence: TGTGCCAGCAGCACCGGGGACAGCCTCTACGAGCAGTACGTC.

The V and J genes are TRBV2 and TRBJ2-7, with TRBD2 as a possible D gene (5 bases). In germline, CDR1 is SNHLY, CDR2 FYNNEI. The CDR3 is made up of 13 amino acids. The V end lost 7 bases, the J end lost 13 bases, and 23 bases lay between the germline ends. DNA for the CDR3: TGTGCCAGCAAGATCACCCCGACTATGAGTGAATACTTC. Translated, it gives CASKITPTMSEYF.

This chain's CDR3 is CATSATLPNEQFF. The CDR3 nucleotides read TGTGCCACCAGTGCGACACTTCCCAATGAGCAGTTCTTC. This chain connects TRBV24-1 to TRBJ2-1; no reliable D call. The CDR3 length is 13 residues. The V gene lost 5 bases and the J gene lost 6 bases, with 10 bases spanning the gap. Germline V gene lookup returns CDR1 KGHDR and CDR2 SFDVKD.

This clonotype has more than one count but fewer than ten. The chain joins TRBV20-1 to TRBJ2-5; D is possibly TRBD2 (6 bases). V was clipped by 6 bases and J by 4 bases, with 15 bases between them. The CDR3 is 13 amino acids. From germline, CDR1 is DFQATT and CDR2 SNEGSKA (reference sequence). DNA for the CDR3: TGCAGTGCATCTCCCGGGGGTAGAGAGACCCAGTACTTC. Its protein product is CSASPGGRETQYF.

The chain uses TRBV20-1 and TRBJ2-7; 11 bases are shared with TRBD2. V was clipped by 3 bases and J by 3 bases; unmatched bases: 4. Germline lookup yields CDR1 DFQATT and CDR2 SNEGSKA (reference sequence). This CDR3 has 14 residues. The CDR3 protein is CSASRLAGRYEQYF. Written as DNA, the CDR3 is TGCAGTGCTAGTAGACTAGCGGGACGCTACGAGCAGTACTTC.

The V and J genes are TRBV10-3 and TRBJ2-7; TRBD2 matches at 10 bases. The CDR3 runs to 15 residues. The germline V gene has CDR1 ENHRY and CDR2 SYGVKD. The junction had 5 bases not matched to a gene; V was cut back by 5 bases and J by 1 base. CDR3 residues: CAISSGTSDSYEQYF. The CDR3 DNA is TGTGCCATCAGTTCCGGGACTAGCGATTCCTACGAGCAGTACTTC.

The CDR3 region has the DNA TGTGCCAGCAGCTTACGAGTGGGAGCGAACACTGAAGCTTTCTTT. This translates into CASSLRVGANTEAFF. The chain uses TRBV11-2 and TRBJ1-1, with D unresolved. Germline-derived CDR1 and CDR2 are SGHAT and FQNNGV. Trimming removed 2 bases at V and 1 base at J, with 11 bases between. The CDR3 runs to 15 residues.

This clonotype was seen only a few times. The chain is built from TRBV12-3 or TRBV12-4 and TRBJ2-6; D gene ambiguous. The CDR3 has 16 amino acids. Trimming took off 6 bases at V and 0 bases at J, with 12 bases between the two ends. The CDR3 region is CASSKRRSSGANVLTF. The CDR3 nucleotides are TGTGCCAGCAGCAAAAGACGGTCCTCTGGGGCCAACGTCCTGACTTTC.

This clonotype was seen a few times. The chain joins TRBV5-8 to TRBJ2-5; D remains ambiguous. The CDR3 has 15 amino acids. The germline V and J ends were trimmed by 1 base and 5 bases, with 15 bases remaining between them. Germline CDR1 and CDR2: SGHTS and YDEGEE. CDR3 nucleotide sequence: TGTGCCAGCAGCTTGAACTCTTGGGATTCGGAGACCCAGTACTTC. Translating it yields CASSLNSWDSETQYF.

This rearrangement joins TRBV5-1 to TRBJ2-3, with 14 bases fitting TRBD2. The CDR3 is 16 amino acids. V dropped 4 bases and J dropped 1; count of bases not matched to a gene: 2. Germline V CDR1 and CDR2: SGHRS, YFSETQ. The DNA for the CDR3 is TGCGCCAGCAGCGCGGGACTAGCGGGGGGCACAGATACGCAGTATTTT. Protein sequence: CASSAGLAGGTDTQYF.

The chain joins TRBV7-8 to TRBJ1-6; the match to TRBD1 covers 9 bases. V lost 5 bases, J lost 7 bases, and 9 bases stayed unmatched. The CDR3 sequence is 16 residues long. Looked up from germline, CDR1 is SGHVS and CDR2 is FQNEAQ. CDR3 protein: CASSPRDRVRNSPLHF. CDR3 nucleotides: TGTGCCAGCAGCCCCCGGGACAGGGTTAGAAATTCACCCCTCCACTTT.

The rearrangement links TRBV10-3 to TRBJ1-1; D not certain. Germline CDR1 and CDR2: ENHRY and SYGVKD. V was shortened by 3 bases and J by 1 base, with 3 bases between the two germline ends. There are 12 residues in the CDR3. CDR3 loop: CAISDWNTEAFF. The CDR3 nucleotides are TGTGCCATCAGTGATTGGAACACTGAAGCTTTCTTT.

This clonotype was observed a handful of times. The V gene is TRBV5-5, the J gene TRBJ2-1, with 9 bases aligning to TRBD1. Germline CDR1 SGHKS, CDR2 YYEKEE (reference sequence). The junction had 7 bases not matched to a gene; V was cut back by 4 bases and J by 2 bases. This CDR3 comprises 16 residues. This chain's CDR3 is CASSNNRGLTYNEQFF. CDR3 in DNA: TGTGCCAGCAGCAACAACAGGGGGCTAACCTACAATGAGCAGTTCTTC.